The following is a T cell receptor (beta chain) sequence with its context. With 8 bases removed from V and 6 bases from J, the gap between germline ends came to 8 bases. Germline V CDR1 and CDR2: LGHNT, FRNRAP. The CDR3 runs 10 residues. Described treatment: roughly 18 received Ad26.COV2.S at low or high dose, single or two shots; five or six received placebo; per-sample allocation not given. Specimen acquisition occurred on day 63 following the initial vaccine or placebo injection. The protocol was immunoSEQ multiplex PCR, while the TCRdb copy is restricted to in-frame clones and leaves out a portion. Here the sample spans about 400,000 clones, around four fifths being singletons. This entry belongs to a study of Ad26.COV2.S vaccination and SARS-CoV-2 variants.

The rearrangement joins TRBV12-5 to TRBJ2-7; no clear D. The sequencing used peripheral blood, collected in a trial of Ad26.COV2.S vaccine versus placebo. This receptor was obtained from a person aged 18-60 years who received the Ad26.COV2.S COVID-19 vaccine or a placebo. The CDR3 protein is CASRSLEQYF. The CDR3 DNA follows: TGTGCTAGTCGCAGTCTCGAGCAGTACTTC.